The T cell receptor (beta chain) under discussion was sequenced for a study of graft-versus-host responses after intestinal transplantation. Assay used: immunoSEQ multiplex PCR; TCRdb lists only in-frame clones, some missing. This sample has approximately 79,000 clones; 80% to 85% occur once, and the top ten carry around 0.86%. About this clone: Antigen unknown.

The sequences come from unstimulated CD4+ T cells sorted from spleen or lymph node cells, collected before intestinal transplant. The sequence was obtained from a human donor who received an intestinal transplant.

The CDR3 here is CSVRGSEETQYF. The CDR3 DNA follows: TGCAGCGTTAGGGGGTCGGAGGAGACCCAGTACTTC. The chain uses TRBV29-1 and TRBJ2-5; possible D gene TRBD1, 6 bases. V lost 5 bases and J lost 5, with 12 bases in between. Germline CDR1 reads SQVTM; CDR2 reads ANQGSEA. The CDR3 has 12 amino acids. The complete variable domain, with remaining parts taken from reference TRBV29-1 and TRBJ2-5, reads SAVISQKPSRDICQRGTSLTIQCQVDSQVTMMFWYRQQPGQSLTLIATANQGSEATYESGFVIDKFPISRPNLTFSTLTVSNMSPEDSSIYLCSVRGSEETQYFGPGTRLLVL.